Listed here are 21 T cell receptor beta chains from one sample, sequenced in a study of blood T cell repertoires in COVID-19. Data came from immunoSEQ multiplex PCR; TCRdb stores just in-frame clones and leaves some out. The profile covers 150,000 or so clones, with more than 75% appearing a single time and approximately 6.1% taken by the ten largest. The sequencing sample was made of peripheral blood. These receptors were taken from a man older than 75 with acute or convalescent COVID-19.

The CDR3 coding sequence is TGTGCCAGCAGTAATCCGGTACTACCGGGACAGCCCCAACCGCGCACAGATACGCAGTATTTT. Amino acid sequence: CASSNPVLPGQPQPRTDTQYF. The chain carries TRBV27 and TRBJ2-3; 7 positions match TRBD1. Germline V CDR1 and CDR2: MNHEY, SMNVEV (reference sequence). This CDR3 comprises 21 residues. V lost 5 bases, J lost 1 base, and 24 bases stayed unmatched.

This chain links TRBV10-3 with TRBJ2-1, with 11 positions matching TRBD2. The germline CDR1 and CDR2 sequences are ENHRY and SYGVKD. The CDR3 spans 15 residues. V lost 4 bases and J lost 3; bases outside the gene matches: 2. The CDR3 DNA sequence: TGTGCCATCAGTGGGACTAGCGGGCTCTACAATGAGCAGTTCTTC. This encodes CAISGTSGLYNEQFF.

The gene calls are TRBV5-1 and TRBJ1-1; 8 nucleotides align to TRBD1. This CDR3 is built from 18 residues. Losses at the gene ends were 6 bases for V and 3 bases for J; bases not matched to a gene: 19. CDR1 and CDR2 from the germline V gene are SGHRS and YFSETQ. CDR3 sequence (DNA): TGCGCCAGCAAATTGAGGCGGTGGGGACAGGATGTTGACACTGAAGCTTTCTTT. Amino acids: CASKLRRWGQDVDTEAFF.

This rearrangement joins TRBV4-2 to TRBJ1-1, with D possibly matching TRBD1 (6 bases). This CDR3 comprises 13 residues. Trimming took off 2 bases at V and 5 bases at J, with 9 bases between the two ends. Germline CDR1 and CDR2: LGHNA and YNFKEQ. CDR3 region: CASSQQGWTEAFF. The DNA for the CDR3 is TGTGCCAGCAGCCAACAGGGGTGGACTGAAGCTTTCTTT.

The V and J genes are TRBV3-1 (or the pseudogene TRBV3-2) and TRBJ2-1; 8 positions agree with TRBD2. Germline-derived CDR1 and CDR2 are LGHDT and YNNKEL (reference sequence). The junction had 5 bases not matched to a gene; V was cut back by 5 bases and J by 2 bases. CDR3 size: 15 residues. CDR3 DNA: TGTGCCAGCAGCTATAGCGGGGAGACCTACAATGAGCAGTTCTTC. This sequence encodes CASSYSGETYNEQFF.

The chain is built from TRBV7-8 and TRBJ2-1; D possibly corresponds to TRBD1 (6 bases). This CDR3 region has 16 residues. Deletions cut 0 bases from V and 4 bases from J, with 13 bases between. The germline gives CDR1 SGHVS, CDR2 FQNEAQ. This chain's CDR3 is CASSLAARQGYNEQFF. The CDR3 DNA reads TGTGCCAGCAGCTTAGCGGCCAGGCAGGGGTACAATGAGCAGTTCTTC.

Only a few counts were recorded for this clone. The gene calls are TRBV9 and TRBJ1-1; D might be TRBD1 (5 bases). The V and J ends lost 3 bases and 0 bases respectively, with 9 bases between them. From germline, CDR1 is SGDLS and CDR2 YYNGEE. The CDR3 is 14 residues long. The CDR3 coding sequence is TGTGCCAGCAGCGCGGACAACTTGAACACTGAAGCTTTCTTT. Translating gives CASSADNLNTEAFF.

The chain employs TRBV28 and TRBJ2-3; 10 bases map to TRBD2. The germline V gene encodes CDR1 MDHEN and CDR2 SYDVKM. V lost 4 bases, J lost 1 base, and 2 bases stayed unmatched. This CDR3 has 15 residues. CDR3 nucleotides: TGTGCCAGCAGTTCCACTAGCGGGGGCACAGATACGCAGTATTTT. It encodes CASSSTSGGTDTQYF.

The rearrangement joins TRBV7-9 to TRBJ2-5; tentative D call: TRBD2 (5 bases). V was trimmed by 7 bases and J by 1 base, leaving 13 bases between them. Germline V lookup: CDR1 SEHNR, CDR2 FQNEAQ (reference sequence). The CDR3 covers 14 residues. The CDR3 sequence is CASTPSRVQETQYF. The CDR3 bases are TGTGCCAGCACACCATCGCGGGTCCAAGAGACCCAGTACTTC. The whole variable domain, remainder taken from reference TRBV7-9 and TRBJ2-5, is DTGVSQNPRHKITKRGQNVTFRCDPISEHNRLYWYRQTLGQGPEFLTYFQNEAQLEKSRLLSDRFSAERPKGSFSTLEIQRTEQGDSAMYLCASTPSRVQETQYFGPGTRLLVL.

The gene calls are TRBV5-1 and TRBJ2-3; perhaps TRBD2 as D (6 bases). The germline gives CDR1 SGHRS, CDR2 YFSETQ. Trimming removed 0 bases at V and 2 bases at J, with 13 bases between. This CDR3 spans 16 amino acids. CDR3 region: CASSLGASALTDTQYF. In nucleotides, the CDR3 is TGCGCCAGCAGCTTGGGAGCTAGCGCACTCACAGATACGCAGTATTTT.

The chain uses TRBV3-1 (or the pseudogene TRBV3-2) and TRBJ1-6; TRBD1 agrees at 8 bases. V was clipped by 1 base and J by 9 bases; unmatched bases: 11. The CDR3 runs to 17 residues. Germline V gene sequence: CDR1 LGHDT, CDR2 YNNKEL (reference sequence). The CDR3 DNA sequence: TGTGCCAGCAGCCAAGGAATCGGACAGGGCGCTAGTTCACCCCTCCACTTT. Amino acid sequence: CASSQGIGQGASSPLHF.

The CDR3 DNA reads as TGTGCCAGCAGTCCCCTAGAGACCCAGTACTTC. Amino acid sequence: CASSPLETQYF. This chain links TRBV2 with TRBJ2-5, with unresolved D. Germline V gives CDR1 SNHLY, CDR2 FYNNEI. The CDR3 spans 11 residues. Trimming removed 5 bases from V and 4 bases from J, with 5 bases in between.

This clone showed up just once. The CDR3 reads CATSRGRELSPLHF. The CDR3 nucleotides read TGTGCCACCAGCAGAGGTCGGGAGTTGTCACCCCTCCACTTT. V gene TRBV15 combines with J gene TRBJ1-6; D is unresolved. The length of the CDR3 is 14 residues. Trimming left V 1 base short and J 10 bases short, with 11 bases between. The germline V gene encodes CDR1 LNHNV and CDR2 YYDKDF (reference sequence).

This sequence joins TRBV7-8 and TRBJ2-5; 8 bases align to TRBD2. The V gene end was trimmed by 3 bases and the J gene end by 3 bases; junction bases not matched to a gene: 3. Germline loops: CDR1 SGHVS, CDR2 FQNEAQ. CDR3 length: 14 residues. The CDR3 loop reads CASSLGGGKETQYF. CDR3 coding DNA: TGTGCCAGCAGCTTGGGCGGGGGGAAAGAGACCCAGTACTTC.

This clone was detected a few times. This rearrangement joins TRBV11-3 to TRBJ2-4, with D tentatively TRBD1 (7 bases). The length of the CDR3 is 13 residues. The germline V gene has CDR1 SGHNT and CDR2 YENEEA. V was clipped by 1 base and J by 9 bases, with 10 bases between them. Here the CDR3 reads CASSLGQGGIQYF. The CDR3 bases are TGTGCCAGCAGCTTAGGGCAGGGGGGCATTCAGTACTTC. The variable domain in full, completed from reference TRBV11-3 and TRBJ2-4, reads EAGVVQSPRYKIIEKKQPVAFWCNPISGHNTLYWYLQNLGQGPELLIRYENEEAVDDSQLPKDRFSAERLKGVDSTLKIQPAELGDSAVYLCASSLGQGGIQYFGAGTRLSVL.

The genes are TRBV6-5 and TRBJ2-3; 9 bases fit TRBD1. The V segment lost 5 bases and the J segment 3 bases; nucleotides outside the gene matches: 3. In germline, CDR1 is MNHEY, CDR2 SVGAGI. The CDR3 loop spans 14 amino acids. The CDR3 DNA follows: TGTGCCAGCAGTCTAGACAGGGGGACAGATACGCAGTATTTT. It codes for CASSLDRGTDTQYF.

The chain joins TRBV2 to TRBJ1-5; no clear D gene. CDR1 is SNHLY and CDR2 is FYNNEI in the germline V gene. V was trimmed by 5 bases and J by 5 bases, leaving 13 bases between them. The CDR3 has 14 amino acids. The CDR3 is CASSSLRVHQPQHF. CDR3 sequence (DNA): TGTGCCAGCAGTTCCCTGCGGGTCCATCAGCCCCAGCATTTT.

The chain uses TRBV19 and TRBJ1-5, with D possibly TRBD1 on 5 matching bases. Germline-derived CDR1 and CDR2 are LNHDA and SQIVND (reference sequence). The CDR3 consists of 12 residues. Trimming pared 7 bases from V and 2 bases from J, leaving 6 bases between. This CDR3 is CASIGGNQPQHF. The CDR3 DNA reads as TGTGCCAGTATAGGGGGCAATCAGCCCCAGCATTTT.

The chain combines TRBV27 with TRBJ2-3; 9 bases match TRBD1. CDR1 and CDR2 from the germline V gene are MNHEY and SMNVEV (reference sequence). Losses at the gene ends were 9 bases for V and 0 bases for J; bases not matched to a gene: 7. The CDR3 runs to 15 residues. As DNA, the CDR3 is TGTGCCAGACCGGGACAGGGATTGAGCACAGATACGCAGTATTTT. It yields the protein CARPGQGLSTDTQYF.

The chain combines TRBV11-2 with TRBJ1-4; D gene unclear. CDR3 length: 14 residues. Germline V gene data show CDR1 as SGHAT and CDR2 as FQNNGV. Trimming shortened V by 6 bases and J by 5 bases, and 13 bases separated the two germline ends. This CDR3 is CASSEGGRNEKLFF. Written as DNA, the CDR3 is TGTGCCAGCAGTGAGGGCGGTCGGAATGAAAAACTGTTTTTT.

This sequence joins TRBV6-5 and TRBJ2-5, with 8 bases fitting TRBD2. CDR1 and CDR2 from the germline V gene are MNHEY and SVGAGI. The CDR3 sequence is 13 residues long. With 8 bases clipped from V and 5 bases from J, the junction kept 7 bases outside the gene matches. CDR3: CASSSGSEETQYF. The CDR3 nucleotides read TGTGCCAGCTCAAGCGGGAGTGAGGAGACCCAGTACTTC.